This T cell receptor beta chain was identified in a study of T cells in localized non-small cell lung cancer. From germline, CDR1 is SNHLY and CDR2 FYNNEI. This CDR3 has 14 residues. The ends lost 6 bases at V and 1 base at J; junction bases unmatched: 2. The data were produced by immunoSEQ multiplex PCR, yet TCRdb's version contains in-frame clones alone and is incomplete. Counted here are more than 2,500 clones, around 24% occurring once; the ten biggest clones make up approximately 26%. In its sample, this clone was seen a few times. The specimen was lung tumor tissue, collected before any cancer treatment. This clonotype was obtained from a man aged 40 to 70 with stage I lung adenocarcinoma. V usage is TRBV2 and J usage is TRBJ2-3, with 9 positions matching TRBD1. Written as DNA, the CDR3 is TGTGCCAGCAGCCGGGACAGGGGCACAGATACGCAGTATTTT. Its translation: CASSRDRGTDTQYF.